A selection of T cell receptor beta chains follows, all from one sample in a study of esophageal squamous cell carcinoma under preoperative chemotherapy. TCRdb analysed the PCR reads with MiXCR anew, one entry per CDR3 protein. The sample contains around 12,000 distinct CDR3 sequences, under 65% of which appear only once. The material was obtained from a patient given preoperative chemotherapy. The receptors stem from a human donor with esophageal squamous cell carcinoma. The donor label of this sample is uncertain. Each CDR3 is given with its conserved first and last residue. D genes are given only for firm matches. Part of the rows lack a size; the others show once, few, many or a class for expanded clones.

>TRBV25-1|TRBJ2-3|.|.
CASSGHRATDTQYF
TGTGCCAGCTCGGGGCACCGAGCCACAGATACTCAGTATTTT
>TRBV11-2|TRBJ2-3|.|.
CASSPRGQGMDAQYF
TGTGCCAGCAGCCCCCGGGGTCAGGGGATGGATGCGCAGTATTTT
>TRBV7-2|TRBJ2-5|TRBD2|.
CASRQRGGRAKKTQYF
TGTGCCAGCAGACAGCGGGGGGGCCGTGCCAAAAAGACCCAGTACTTC
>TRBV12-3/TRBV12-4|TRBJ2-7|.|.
CASSEAGTGYEQYF
TGTGCCAGCAGTGAAGCCGGGACTGGCTACGAGCAGTACTTC
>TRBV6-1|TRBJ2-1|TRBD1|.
CAGAGQGFFNEQFF
TGTGCCGGCGCAGGACAGGGGTTCTTCAATGAGCAGTTCTTC
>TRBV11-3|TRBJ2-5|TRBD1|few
CASSLGQYQETQYF
TGTGCCAGCAGCTTGGGACAGTACCAAGAGACCCAGTACTTC
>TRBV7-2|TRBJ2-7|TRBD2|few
CASSSPSGYEQYF
TGTGCCAGCAGCTCGCCTAGCGGGTACGAGCAGTACTTC
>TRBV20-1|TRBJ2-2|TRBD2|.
CSARDEGRSGKPSGAGELFF
TGCAGTGCTAGAGATGAAGGGAGGAGCGGGAAGCCCTCGGGGGCCGGGGAGCTGTTTTTT
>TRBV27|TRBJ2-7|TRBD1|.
CASSLRGTGEYEQYF
TGTGCCAGCAGTTTACGGGGGACAGGGGAGTACGAGCAGTACTTT
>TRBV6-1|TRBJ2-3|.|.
CASGIAGTDTQYF
TGTGCCAGCGGGATAGCGGGCACAGATACGCAGTATTTT
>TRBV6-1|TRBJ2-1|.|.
CASSEGLSLGTQFF
TGTGCCAGCAGTGAAGGTTTGAGCCTCGGAACCCAGTTCTTC
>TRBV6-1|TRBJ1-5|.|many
CASSTGPASNQPQHF
TGTGCCAGCAGCACGGGTCCGGCTAGCAATCAGCCCCAGCATTTT
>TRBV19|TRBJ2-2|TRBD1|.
CASSITGGRFTGELFF
TGTGCCAGTAGTATAACAGGGGGCAGGTTCACCGGGGAGCTGTTTTTT